Listed below are T cell receptor beta chains from one sample, sequenced in a study of early T cells in non-severe SARS-CoV-2 infection. MiXCR, run by TCRdb on the 5' RACE reads, gives a single entry per CDR3 protein. The table shows 45,000 to 50,000 distinct CDR3 sequences, with around 6% occurring only once. Specimen: whole blood, collected at baseline. These receptors all come from an adult who was a healthcare worker with PCR-confirmed SARS-CoV-2 infection or an uninfected control (not recorded which). Both conserved end residues are part of each CDR3. The order of the fields is J gene, V gene, CDR3 protein.

TRBJ1-6,TRBV12-3/TRBV12-4,CASRARDSYYSPLHF
TRBJ2-3,TRBV20-1,CSAGTKGGLTDTQYF
TRBJ2-1,TRBV7-2,CASSASLKQFF
TRBJ2-3,TRBV15,CATSSESRLASTDTQYF
TRBJ2-3,TRBV29-1,CSADSSARTDTQYF
TRBJ1-3,TRBV28,CASSLAGNTIYF
TRBJ1-1,TRBV6-1,CASRGQGGRSTEAFF
TRBJ1-1,TRBV6-5,CASRQDLHTEAFF
TRBJ1-5,TRBV6-5,CASSRSGDQPQHF
TRBJ1-6,TRBV28,CASSGQFNSPLHF
TRBJ2-1,TRBV7-8,CASSLAGTYNEQFF
TRBJ1-1,TRBV7-9,CASSPETGRTEAFF
TRBJ2-3,TRBV5-4,CASSLGRPSTDTQYF
TRBJ2-2,TRBV11-2,CASSLVPALNTGELFF
TRBJ2-7,TRBV5-1,CASSLGGQNSYEQYF
TRBJ1-6,TRBV7-2,CASSLVGQSNSPLHF
TRBJ1-3,TRBV6-2/TRBV6-3,CASSWTSGNTIYF
TRBJ2-3,TRBV19,CASTRRHKASGFAITTDTQYF
TRBJ2-5,TRBV20-1,CSARVRWQLDGTQYF
TRBJ2-2,TRBV4-3,CASSPGLDTGELFF
TRBJ2-7,TRBV6-5,CASRRPGLGLYEQYF
TRBJ2-5,TRBV2,CASSGQGGQETQYF
TRBJ1-1,TRBV4-3,CASSQEITGYTEAFF
TRBJ1-4,TRBV14,CASSLQTGEKLFF
TRBJ1-5,TRBV19,CASSIDSGGVNNQPQHF
TRBJ2-4,TRBV27,CASTLRDPENIQYF
TRBJ1-5,TRBV7-2,CASSDRGHIQTQHF
TRBJ2-3,TRBV10-2,CASSETGRGRADTQYF
TRBJ1-2,TRBV6-6,CASSLGSAGGYTF
TRBJ2-3,TRBV5-5,CASSFSGLAGLTDTQYF